This T cell receptor beta chain was captured in a study of blood T cell repertoires in COVID-19. On the study more broadly: T cells, B-cell-depleted T cells, or PBMCs supplied cDNA or gDNA.

TCRdb keeps only in-frame clones here, not all; method: immunoSEQ multiplex PCR. The sample records 140,000 to 150,000 clones, 65% to 85% being singletons. V lost 5 bases and J 0 bases, leaving 14 bases between the germline ends. Germline CDR1 and CDR2: MNHEY and SVGEGT. The CDR3 sequence is 17 residues long. The V call is TRBV6-2 or TRBV6-3, the J call TRBJ2-6; D perhaps matches TRBD1 (6 bases). Specimen: PBMCs or T cells enriched from blood (not recorded which). This clonotype was obtained from a woman aged 45-65 years who had been exposed to COVID-19. The CDR3 bases are TGTGCCAGCAGTCTGGGACATCTTTCCTCTGGGGCCAACGTCCTGACTTTC. Translated: CASSLGHLSSGANVLTF.